These T cell receptor beta chains were read from a single sample in a study of blood T cell repertoires in COVID-19. Clones were read by immunoSEQ multiplex PCR, and TCRdb kept only the in-frame ones, dropping some. In the table there are fewer than 400,000 clones, 75% to 90% of which are singletons. The sample comprised PBMCs or T cells enriched from blood (not recorded which). These receptors originate from a woman in her twenties or thirties who had been exposed to COVID-19. Both conserved end residues are part of each CDR3. Each record gives: J gene, clone size, V gene, D gene, CDR3 DNA, CDR3 protein. D genes are given only for firm matches. Clone sizes are given selectively: once, few, many, or a class where the clone is expanded.

j_gene: TRBJ1-1
abundance: once
v_gene: TRBV19
d_gene: -
CDR3nt: TGTGCCAGTAGTATAGGCGGGGGGACTGAAGCTTTCTTT
CDR3aa: CASSIGGGTEAFF

j_gene: TRBJ2-7
abundance: -
v_gene: TRBV29-1
d_gene: -
CDR3nt: TGCAGCGTGGGCTCAAATACTGCCTCCTACGAGCAGTACTTC
CDR3aa: CSVGSNTASYEQYF

j_gene: TRBJ1-4
abundance: -
v_gene: TRBV7-9
d_gene: TRBD1
CDR3nt: TGTGCCAGCAGCAACAGGGGGAGTAATGAAAAACTGTTTTTT
CDR3aa: CASSNRGSNEKLFF

j_gene: TRBJ2-7
abundance: -
v_gene: TRBV11-2
d_gene: TRBD2
CDR3nt: TGTGCCAGCAGCTTAGGGACTAGCAACGACTACGAGCAGTACTTC
CDR3aa: CASSLGTSNDYEQYF

j_gene: TRBJ2-3
abundance: few
v_gene: TRBV6-6
d_gene: TRBD2
CDR3nt: TGTGCCAGCAGTCATAGACTAGCGGGGAAACTCACAGATACGCAGTATTTT
CDR3aa: CASSHRLAGKLTDTQYF

j_gene: TRBJ2-7
abundance: -
v_gene: TRBV4-1
d_gene: -
CDR3nt: TGCGCCAGCAGAAGATCGCTAGCGAGAAATTCCTACGAGCAGTACTTC
CDR3aa: CASRRSLARNSYEQYF

j_gene: TRBJ2-3
abundance: -
v_gene: TRBV7-2
d_gene: -
CDR3nt: TGTGCCAGCAGCTTTCGACAGACAGATACGCAGTATTTT
CDR3aa: CASSFRQTDTQYF

j_gene: TRBJ2-1
abundance: -
v_gene: TRBV6-4
d_gene: TRBD2
CDR3nt: TGTGCCAGCAGTGCCGGGACTACCAATGAGCAGTTCTTC
CDR3aa: CASSAGTTNEQFF

j_gene: TRBJ1-1
abundance: -
v_gene: TRBV6-1
d_gene: -
CDR3nt: TGTGCCAGCAGTGAAGCGGGGAGGCGAGGAACTGAAGCTTTCTTT
CDR3aa: CASSEAGRRGTEAFF

j_gene: TRBJ1-2
abundance: -
v_gene: TRBV7-9
d_gene: -
CDR3nt: TGTGCCAGCAGCTTAGGTGGGGGCGCTGGGGGCTACACCTTC
CDR3aa: CASSLGGGAGGYTF

j_gene: TRBJ2-3
abundance: few
v_gene: TRBV5-1
d_gene: TRBD2
CDR3nt: TGCGCCAGCAGCTTGGGCGGGAGGGGGACAGATACGCAGTATTTT
CDR3aa: CASSLGGRGTDTQYF

j_gene: TRBJ2-7
abundance: -
v_gene: TRBV30
d_gene: TRBD2
CDR3nt: TGTGCCTGGCTCCCGCGGGAGACCCTCGAGCAGTACTTC
CDR3aa: CAWLPRETLEQYF